Following are 22 T cell receptor beta chains from one sample sequenced in a study of post-analysis software for immune sequencing data. These receptors have no identified antigens. Study conclusions and caveats: About 5 TRBV segments occurring more often in patients than controls included TRBV5-6, TRBV5-1 and TRBV20-1.

Libraries were made from TCR beta cDNA, and they carried unique molecular identifiers. A single record per CDR3 protein comes from TCRdb applying MiXCR to the PCR reads. The data show about half a million distinct CDR3 sequences, under 55% seen once. Specimen: blood. All receptors come from a girl aged 5-17 years with multiple sclerosis.

This clonotype was seen many times. CDR3 in amino acids: CATSRVMSGEGSPLHF. CDR3 in DNA: TGTGCCACCAGCAGAGTTATGAGTGGAGAAGGTTCACCCCTCCACTTT. This chain uses TRBV15 with TRBJ1-6; no clear D gene. This CDR3 is built from 16 residues. Germline lookup yields CDR1 LNHNV and CDR2 YYDKDF (reference sequence). Deletions cut 1 base from V and 9 bases from J, with 16 bases between.

The chain uses TRBV20-1 and TRBJ2-1; no clear D. The V and J ends lost 4 bases and 0 bases respectively, with 7 bases between them. Germline V lookup: CDR1 DFQATT, CDR2 SNEGSKA (reference sequence). This CDR3 is 13 amino acids long. The CDR3 region has the DNA TGCAGTGCTATGTTAATCTCCTACAATGAGCAGTTCTTC. Its translation: CSAMLISYNEQFF.

Only a few counts were recorded for this clonotype. V and J are TRBV6-2 or TRBV6-3 and TRBJ2-1; TRBD1 or TRBD2 may be the D gene (5 bases each). The CDR3 consists of 13 residues. Germline loops: CDR1 MNHEY, CDR2 SVGEGT. V gave up 8 bases and J gave up 7 bases, with 15 bases separating them. The DNA of the CDR3 is TGTGCCAGCCTCGGGACGCTCGCGAATGAGCAGTTCTTC. It specifies CASLGTLANEQFF.

A few counts support this clonotype. V is TRBV5-5 and J is TRBJ2-7; D may match TRBD1 or TRBD2 (5 bases each). V lost 0 bases and J 2 bases, leaving 18 bases between the germline ends. The length of the CDR3 is 17 residues. Germline V lookup: CDR1 SGHKS, CDR2 YYEKEE (reference sequence). The CDR3 is CASSLDGDPRNPYEQYF. Written as DNA, the CDR3 is TGTGCCAGCAGCTTGGATGGGGACCCACGTAATCCCTACGAGCAGTACTTC.

The V call is TRBV9, the J call TRBJ2-5, with a tentative D call TRBD1 (7 bases). V was trimmed by 0 bases and J by 2 bases, leaving 14 bases between them. The CDR3 covers 16 residues. Germline V lookup: CDR1 SGDLS, CDR2 YYNGEE. The CDR3 protein is CASSVAEAGGQETQYF. CDR3 coding DNA: TGTGCCAGCAGCGTAGCTGAGGCAGGGGGGCAAGAGACCCAGTACTTC.

The V and J genes are TRBV5-1 and TRBJ2-7, with TRBD1 identical over 9 bases. This CDR3 contains 15 residues. Germline V gene lookup returns CDR1 SGHRS and CDR2 YFSETQ. V was pared by 2 bases and J by 2 bases, with 5 bases of the junction left unmatched. In DNA, the CDR3 is TGCGCCAGCAGCTTAAGACAGGGGGAACCCTACGAGCAGTACTTC. Translated: CASSLRQGEPYEQYF.

This chain uses TRBV20-1 with TRBJ2-5; D is possibly TRBD1 (7 bases). The ends were cut back, 6 bases at V and 2 bases at J, with 16 bases in the middle. In germline, CDR1 is DFQATT, CDR2 SNEGSKA (reference sequence). This CDR3 region has 14 residues. For the CDR3, the DNA is TGCAGTGCAACGGAGGGACAGCCTCAAGAGACCCAGTACTTC. Translated, it gives CSATEGQPQETQYF.

Comments on this clonotype: It is likely a read error, because the conserved phenylalanine at the end of the CDR3 is missing. The chain combines TRBV7-9 with TRBJ2-1; D may be TRBD2 (6 bases). The CDR3 extends over 16 amino acids. Germline loops: CDR1 SEHNR, CDR2 FQNEAQ (reference sequence). V was cut by 5 bases and J by 4 bases, with 18 bases left in between. The chain's CDR3 is CASSPERAPGYNEQFC. In nucleotides, the CDR3 is TGTGCCAGCAGCCCGGAGCGGGCCCCGGGGTACAATGAGCAGTTCTGC.

The gene calls are TRBV6-1 and TRBJ2-1, with D hard to call. CDR1 is MNHNS and CDR2 is SASEGT in the germline V gene. CDR3 length: 16 amino acids. Between the trimmed V and J ends, which lost 2 bases and 4 bases, there was a span of 15 bases. The CDR3 sequence is CASSEIGQVLYNEQFF. In DNA form, the CDR3 reads TGTGCCAGCAGTGAAATAGGTCAGGTCCTTTACAATGAGCAGTTCTTC.

This CDR3 is CASSGTSARPSIYEQYF. CDR3 sequence (DNA): TGTGCCAGCAGCGGTACTAGTGCCCGACCCTCAATCTACGAGCAGTACTTC. This rearrangement joins TRBV7-8 to TRBJ2-7, with D possibly matching TRBD2 (5 bases). The V gene lost 5 bases and the J gene lost 3 bases, with 23 bases spanning the gap. The CDR3 length is 17 residues. Germline V gives CDR1 SGHVS, CDR2 FQNEAQ. The full variable domain, in which reference TRBV7-8 and TRBJ2-7 provide the parts outside the CDR3, is GAGVSQSPRYKVAKRGQDVALRCDPISGHVSLFWYQQALGQGPEFLTYFQNEAQLDKSGLPSDRFFAERPEGSVSTLKIQRTQQEDSAVYLCASSGTSARPSIYEQYFGPGTRLTVT.

There are a few counts of this clonotype. In nucleotides, the CDR3 is TGTGCCAGCAGCTCGCAGAAAGTTAGCACAGATACGCAGTATTTT. The encoded protein is CASSSQKVSTDTQYF. This sequence joins TRBV7-2 and TRBJ2-3; D is unresolved. CDR1 SGHTA and CDR2 FQGNSA come from the germline V gene. The V end lost 4 bases, the J end lost 0 bases, and 11 bases lay between the germline ends. The CDR3 covers 15 residues.

This clonotype appeared once. The gene calls are TRBV6-6 and TRBJ2-3; D gene unclear. Germline CDR1 and CDR2: MNHNY and SVGAGI (reference sequence). The germline V and J ends were trimmed by 7 bases and 4 bases, with 15 bases remaining between them. CDR3 length: 14 residues. CDR3: CASTISLEADTQYF. In nucleotides, the CDR3 is TGTGCCAGCACCATATCCTTAGAGGCAGATACGCAGTATTTT.

The chain carries TRBV28 and TRBJ2-7; D tentatively reads TRBD1 or TRBD2 (6 bases each). V lost 8 bases to trimming and J lost 4 bases, with 15 bases between them. Germline loops: CDR1 MDHEN, CDR2 SYDVKM. CDR3 size: 13 residues. The chain's CDR3 is CASHRQAGYEQYF. CDR3 sequence (DNA): TGTGCCAGCCACCGACAGGCGGGGTACGAGCAGTACTTC.

This chain links TRBV12-3 or TRBV12-4 with TRBJ2-5; a possible D gene is TRBD1 (5 bases). The CDR3 is made up of 13 amino acids. Trimming shortened V by 6 bases and J by 5 bases, and 13 bases separated the two germline ends. CDR3: CASSLQAQETQYF. In nucleotides, the CDR3 is TGTGCCAGCAGCTTACAGGCTCAGGAGACCCAGTACTTC.

The rearrangement links TRBV7-2 to TRBJ1-1; no firm D call. The CDR3 is 13 amino acids. V was clipped by 5 bases and J by 1 base, with 8 bases between them. Germline CDR1 and CDR2: SGHTA and FQGNSA. The DNA for the CDR3 is TGTGCCAGCAGCCTGCAGAGGAACACTGAAGCTTTCTTT. Encoded protein: CASSLQRNTEAFF. The full variable domain, its missing parts supplied by reference TRBV7-2 and TRBJ1-1, is GAGVSQSPSNKVTEKGKDVELRCDPISGHTALYWYRQSLGQGLEFLIYFQGNSAPDKSGLPSDRFSAERTGGSVSTLTIQRTQQEDSAVYLCASSLQRNTEAFFGQGTRLTVV.

The genes are TRBV5-5 and TRBJ2-6; D perhaps matches TRBD1 (6 bases). Germline lookup yields CDR1 SGHKS and CDR2 YYEKEE (reference sequence). The V end was cut by 3 bases, the J end by 3 bases, with 10 bases between. This CDR3 region has 15 residues. The DNA of the CDR3 is TGTGCCAGCAGCTGGGGGCCTTTTGGGGCCAACGTCCTGACTTTC. Translated: CASSWGPFGANVLTF. Supplemented by reference TRBV5-5 and TRBJ2-6, the full variable domain reads DAGVTQSPTHLIKTRGQQVTLRCSPISGHKSVSWYQQVLGQGPQFIFQYYEKEERGRGNFPDRFSARQFPNYSSELNVNALLLGDSALYLCASSWGPFGANVLTFGAGSRLTVL.

In this sample, this clonotype turned up many times. This chain uses TRBV5-1 with TRBJ2-3; D remains ambiguous. Trimming removed 4 bases from V and 1 base from J, with 4 bases in between. The CDR3 length is 12 residues. CDR1 SGHRS and CDR2 YFSETQ come from the germline V gene. Written as DNA, the CDR3 is TGCGCCAGCAGCGAGGGCACAGATACGCAGTATTTT. Translated: CASSEGTDTQYF.

The chain employs TRBV5-1 and TRBJ2-1, with 7 positions matching TRBD2. J was trimmed by 6 bases and V by 3 bases; bases with no gene match: 12. Germline loops: CDR1 SGHRS, CDR2 YFSETQ. CDR3 size: 16 residues. The CDR3 region is CASSYRLAPALNEQFF. DNA for the CDR3: TGCGCCAGCAGCTACCGACTAGCTCCCGCCCTCAATGAGCAGTTCTTC.

V and J are TRBV7-8 and TRBJ2-1, with 12 bases fitting TRBD2. The CDR3 is 16 amino acids. Germline-derived CDR1 and CDR2 are SGHVS and FQNEAQ. The junction had 7 bases not matched to a gene; V was cut back by 1 base and J by 9 bases. The chain's CDR3 is CASSLGLAGVLGEQFF. In DNA, the CDR3 is TGTGCCAGCAGCTTAGGACTAGCGGGAGTGCTGGGTGAGCAGTTCTTC.

This clonotype was seen a few times. V and J are TRBV27 and TRBJ2-4; a possible D gene is TRBD2 (7 bases). Germline CDR1 MNHEY, CDR2 SMNVEV (reference sequence). This CDR3 has 13 residues. Trimming cost V 2 bases and J 9 bases, with 11 bases left between them. The CDR3 DNA reads TGTGCCAGCAGTTTAGAAAGGGGGGGCATTCAGTACTTC. The encoded protein is CASSLERGGIQYF.

This clonotype has just a few counts. J is TRBJ2-7 and V is TRBV28, with TRBD1 identical over 8 bases. The CDR3 spans 15 residues. The trim removed 1 base at V and 2 bases at J, leaving 4 bases unmatched. Germline-derived CDR1 and CDR2 are MDHEN and SYDVKM. CDR3 loop: CASSLYLTGAYEQYF. CDR3 coding DNA: TGTGCCAGCAGTTTATACCTGACAGGGGCCTACGAGCAGTACTTC.

The V gene is TRBV20-1, the J gene TRBJ2-7; D unclear. Germline lookup yields CDR1 DFQATT and CDR2 SNEGSKA (reference sequence). This CDR3 region has 14 residues. Trimming cost V 1 base and J 3 bases, with 13 bases left between them. The chain's CDR3 is CSARVPSGIYEQYF. DNA for the CDR3: TGCAGTGCTAGAGTTCCGTCGGGTATCTACGAGCAGTACTTC.